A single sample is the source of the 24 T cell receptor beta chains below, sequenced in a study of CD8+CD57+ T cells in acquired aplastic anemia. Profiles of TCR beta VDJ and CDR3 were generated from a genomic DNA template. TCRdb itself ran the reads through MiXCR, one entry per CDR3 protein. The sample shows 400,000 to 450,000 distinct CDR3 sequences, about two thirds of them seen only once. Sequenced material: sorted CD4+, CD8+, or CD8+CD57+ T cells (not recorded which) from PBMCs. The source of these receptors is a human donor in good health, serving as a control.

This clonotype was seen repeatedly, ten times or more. This CDR3 reads CSVVDGGRGETQYF. In DNA form, the CDR3 reads TGCAGCGTTGTTGACGGGGGCAGGGGGGAGACCCAGTACTTC. The chain recombines TRBV29-1 with TRBJ2-5; D might be TRBD1 (7 bases). CDR1 and CDR2 from the germline V gene are SQVTM and ANQGSEA. The CDR3 is 14 residues long. V dropped 4 bases and J dropped 5 bases, with 17 bases sitting between them.

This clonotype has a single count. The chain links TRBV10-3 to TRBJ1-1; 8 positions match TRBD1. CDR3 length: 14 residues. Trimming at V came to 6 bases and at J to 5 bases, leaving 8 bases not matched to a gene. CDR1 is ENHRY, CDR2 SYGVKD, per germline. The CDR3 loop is CAIRSGTGGTEAFF. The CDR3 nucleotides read TGTGCCATCAGATCCGGGACAGGAGGGACTGAAGCTTTCTTT.

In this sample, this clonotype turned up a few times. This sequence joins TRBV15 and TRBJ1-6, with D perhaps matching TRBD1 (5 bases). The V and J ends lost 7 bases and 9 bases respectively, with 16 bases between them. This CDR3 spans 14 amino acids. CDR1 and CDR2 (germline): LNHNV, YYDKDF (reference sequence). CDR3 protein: CATTPPGPLSPLHF. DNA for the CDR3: TGTGCCACCACGCCTCCGGGACCTCTTTCACCCCTCCACTTT.

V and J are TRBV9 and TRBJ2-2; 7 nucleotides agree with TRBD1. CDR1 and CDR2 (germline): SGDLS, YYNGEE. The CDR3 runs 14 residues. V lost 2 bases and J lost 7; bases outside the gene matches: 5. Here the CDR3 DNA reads TGTGCCAGCAGCGTGTGGACAGGCCGCGGGGAGCTGTTTTTT. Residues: CASSVWTGRGELFF.

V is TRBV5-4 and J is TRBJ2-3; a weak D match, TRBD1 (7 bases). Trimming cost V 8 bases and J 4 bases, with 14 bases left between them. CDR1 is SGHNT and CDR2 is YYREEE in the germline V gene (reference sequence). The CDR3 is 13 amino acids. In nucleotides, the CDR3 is TGTGCCAGTCGCAGGGGGACTGCAGATACGCAGTATTTT. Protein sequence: CASRRGTADTQYF.

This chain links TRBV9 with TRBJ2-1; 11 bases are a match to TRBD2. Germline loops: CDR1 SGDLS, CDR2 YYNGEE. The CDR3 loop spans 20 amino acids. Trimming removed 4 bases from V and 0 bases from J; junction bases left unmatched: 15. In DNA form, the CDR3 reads TGTGCCAGCAGCCCCATGCTGTCCTGGACTAGCGGGCACTCCTACAATGAGCAGTTCTTC. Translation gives CASSPMLSWTSGHSYNEQFF.

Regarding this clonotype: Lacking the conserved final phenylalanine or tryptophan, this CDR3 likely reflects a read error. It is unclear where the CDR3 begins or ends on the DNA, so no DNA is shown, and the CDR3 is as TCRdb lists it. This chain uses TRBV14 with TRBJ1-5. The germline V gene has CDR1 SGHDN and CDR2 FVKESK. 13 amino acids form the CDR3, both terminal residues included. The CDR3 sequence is CASSQVEGLGANV.

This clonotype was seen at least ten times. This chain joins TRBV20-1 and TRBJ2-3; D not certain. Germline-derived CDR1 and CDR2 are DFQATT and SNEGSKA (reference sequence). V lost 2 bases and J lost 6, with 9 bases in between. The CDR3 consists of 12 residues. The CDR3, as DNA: TGCAGTGCTAGAACGGCATCCGATACGCAGTATTTT. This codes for CSARTASDTQYF.

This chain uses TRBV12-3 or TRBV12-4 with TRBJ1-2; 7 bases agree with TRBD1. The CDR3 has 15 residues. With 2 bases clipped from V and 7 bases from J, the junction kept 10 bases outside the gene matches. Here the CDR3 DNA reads TGTGCCAGCAGTTTATATTCACAGGGGAGCTCTGGCTACACCTTC. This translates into CASSLYSQGSSGYTF.

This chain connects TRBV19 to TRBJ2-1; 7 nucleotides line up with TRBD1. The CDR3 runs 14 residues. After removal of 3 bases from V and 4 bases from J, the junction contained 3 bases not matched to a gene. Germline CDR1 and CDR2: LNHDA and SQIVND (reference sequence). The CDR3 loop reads CASSMSGGYNEQFF. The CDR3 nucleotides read TGTGCCAGTAGTATGTCAGGGGGTTACAATGAGCAGTTCTTC.

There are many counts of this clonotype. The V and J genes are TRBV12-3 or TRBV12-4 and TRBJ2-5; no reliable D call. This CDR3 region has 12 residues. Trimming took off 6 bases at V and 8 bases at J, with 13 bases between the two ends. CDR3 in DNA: TGTGCCAGCAGATACACGGATCTAACCCAGTACTTC. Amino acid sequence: CASRYTDLTQYF.

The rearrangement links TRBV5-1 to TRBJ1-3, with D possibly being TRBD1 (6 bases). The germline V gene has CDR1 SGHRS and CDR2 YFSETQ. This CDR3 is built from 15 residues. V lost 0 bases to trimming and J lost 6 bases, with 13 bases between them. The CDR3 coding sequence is TGCGCCAGCAGCTTGGGCAGGGGTAATTCAAACACCATATATTTT. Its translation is CASSLGRGNSNTIYF.

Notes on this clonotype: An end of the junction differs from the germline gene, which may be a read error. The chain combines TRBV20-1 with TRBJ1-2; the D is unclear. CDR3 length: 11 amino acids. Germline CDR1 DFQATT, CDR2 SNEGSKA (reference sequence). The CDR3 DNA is TGCAGTGCGTTCCAAGGGTATGGCTACGCCTTC. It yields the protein CSAFQGYGYAF.

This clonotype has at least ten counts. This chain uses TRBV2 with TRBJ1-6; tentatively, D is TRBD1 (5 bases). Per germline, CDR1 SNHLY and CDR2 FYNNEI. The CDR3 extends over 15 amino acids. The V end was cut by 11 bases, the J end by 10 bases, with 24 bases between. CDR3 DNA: TGTGCCGGTTCTCCCACGGGGGGTCTTGCATCACCCCTCCACTTT. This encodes CAGSPTGGLASPLHF.

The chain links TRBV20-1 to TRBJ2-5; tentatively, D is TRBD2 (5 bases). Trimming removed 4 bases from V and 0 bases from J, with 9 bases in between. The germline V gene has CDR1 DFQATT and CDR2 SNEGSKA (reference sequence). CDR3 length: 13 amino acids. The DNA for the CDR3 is TGCAGTGCTACGGACTGTCACCAAGAGACCCAGTACTTC. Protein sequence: CSATDCHQETQYF.

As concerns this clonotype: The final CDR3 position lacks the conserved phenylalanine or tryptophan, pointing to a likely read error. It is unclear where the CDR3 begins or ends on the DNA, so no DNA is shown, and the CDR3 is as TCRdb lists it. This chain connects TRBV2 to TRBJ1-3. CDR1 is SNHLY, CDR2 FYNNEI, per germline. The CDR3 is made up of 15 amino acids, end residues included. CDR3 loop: CASSEGQGSGYTFGS.

CDR3 sequence reads: CASSIIGTGRYEQYF. In nucleotides, the CDR3 is TGTGCCAGTAGCATTATCGGGACAGGGCGATACGAGCAGTACTTC. The J gene is TRBJ2-7, the V gene TRBV19; 9 bases line up with TRBD1. J gave up 4 bases and V 6 bases, and 10 bases lay outside the gene matches. The CDR3 sequence is 15 residues long. Per the germline V gene, CDR1 is LNHDA and CDR2 is SQIVND (reference sequence).

CDR3 residues: CATSDLGQFTQYF. CDR3 nucleotides: TGTGCCACCAGTGATTTAGGACAGTTCACGCAGTATTTT. The chain links TRBV24-1 to TRBJ2-3; the D gene is possibly TRBD1 (6 bases). In germline, CDR1 is KGHDR, CDR2 SFDVKD. The V gene lost 1 base and the J gene lost 9 bases, with 10 bases spanning the gap. This CDR3 is 13 amino acids long.

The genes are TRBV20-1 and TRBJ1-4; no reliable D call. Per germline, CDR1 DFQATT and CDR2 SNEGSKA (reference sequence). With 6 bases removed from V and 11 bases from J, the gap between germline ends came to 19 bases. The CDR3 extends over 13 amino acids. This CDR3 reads CSAENHRKSKLFF. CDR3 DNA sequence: TGCAGTGCCGAAAACCACAGAAAAAGCAAACTGTTTTTT.

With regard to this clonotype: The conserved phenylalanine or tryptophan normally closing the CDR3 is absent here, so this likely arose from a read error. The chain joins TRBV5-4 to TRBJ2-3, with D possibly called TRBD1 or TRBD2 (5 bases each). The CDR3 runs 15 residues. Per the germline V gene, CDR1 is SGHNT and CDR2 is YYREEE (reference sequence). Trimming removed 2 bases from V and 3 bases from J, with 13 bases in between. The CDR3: CASSFGEGETDTQYL. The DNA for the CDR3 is TGTGCCAGCAGCTTTGGTGAAGGGGAGACAGATACGCAGTATCTT.

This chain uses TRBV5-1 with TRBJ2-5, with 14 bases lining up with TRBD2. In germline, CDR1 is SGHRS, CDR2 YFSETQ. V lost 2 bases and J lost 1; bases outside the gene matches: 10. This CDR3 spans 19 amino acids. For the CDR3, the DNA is TGCGCCAGCAGCTTCACACTGGGACTAGCGGGGGCCCTCCAAGAGACCCAGTACTTC. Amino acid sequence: CASSFTLGLAGALQETQYF.

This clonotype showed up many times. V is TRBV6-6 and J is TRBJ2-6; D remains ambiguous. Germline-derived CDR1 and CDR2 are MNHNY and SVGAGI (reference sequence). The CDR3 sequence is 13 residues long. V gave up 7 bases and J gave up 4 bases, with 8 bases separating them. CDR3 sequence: CASTDGGANVLTF. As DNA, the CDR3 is TGTGCCAGCACCGACGGGGGGGCCAACGTCCTGACTTTC.

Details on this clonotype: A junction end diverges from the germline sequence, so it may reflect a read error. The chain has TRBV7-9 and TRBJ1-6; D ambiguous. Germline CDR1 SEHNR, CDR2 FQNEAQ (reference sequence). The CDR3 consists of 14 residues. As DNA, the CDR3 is TGCGCCAGCAGCGGTGTCCGAGGGAATTCACCCCTCCACTTT. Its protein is CASSGVRGNSPLHF. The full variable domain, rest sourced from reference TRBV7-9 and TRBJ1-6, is DTGVSQNPRHKITKRGQNVTFRCDPISEHNRLYWYRQTLGQGPEFLTYFQNEAQLEKSRLLSDRFSAERPKGSFSTLEIQRTEQGDSAMYLCASSGVRGNSPLHFGNGTRLTVT.

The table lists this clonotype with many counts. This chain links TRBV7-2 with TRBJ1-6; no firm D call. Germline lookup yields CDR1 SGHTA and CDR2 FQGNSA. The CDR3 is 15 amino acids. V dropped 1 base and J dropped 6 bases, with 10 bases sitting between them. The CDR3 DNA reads TGTGCCAGCAGCTTAGTGGAGGCCCCTAATTCACCCCTCCACTTT. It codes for CASSLVEAPNSPLHF. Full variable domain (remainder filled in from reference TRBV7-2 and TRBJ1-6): GAGVSQSPSNKVTEKGKDVELRCDPISGHTALYWYRQSLGQGLEFLIYFQGNSAPDKSGLPSDRFSAERTGGSVSTLTIQRTQQEDSAVYLCASSLVEAPNSPLHFGNGTRLTVT.